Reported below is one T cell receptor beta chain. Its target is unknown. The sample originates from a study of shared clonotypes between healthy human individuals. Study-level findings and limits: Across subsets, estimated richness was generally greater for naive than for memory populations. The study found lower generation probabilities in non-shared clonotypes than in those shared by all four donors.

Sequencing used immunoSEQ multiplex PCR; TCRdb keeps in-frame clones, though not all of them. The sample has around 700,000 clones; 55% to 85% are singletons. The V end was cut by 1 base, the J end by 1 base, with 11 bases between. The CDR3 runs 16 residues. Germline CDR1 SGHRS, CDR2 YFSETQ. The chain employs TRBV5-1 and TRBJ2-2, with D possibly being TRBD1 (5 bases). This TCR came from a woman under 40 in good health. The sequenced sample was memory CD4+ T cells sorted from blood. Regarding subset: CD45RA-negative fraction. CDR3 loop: CASSLRLTGNTGELFF. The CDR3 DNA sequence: TGCGCCAGCAGCTTGCGCCTAACAGGGAACACCGGGGAGCTGTTTTTT.